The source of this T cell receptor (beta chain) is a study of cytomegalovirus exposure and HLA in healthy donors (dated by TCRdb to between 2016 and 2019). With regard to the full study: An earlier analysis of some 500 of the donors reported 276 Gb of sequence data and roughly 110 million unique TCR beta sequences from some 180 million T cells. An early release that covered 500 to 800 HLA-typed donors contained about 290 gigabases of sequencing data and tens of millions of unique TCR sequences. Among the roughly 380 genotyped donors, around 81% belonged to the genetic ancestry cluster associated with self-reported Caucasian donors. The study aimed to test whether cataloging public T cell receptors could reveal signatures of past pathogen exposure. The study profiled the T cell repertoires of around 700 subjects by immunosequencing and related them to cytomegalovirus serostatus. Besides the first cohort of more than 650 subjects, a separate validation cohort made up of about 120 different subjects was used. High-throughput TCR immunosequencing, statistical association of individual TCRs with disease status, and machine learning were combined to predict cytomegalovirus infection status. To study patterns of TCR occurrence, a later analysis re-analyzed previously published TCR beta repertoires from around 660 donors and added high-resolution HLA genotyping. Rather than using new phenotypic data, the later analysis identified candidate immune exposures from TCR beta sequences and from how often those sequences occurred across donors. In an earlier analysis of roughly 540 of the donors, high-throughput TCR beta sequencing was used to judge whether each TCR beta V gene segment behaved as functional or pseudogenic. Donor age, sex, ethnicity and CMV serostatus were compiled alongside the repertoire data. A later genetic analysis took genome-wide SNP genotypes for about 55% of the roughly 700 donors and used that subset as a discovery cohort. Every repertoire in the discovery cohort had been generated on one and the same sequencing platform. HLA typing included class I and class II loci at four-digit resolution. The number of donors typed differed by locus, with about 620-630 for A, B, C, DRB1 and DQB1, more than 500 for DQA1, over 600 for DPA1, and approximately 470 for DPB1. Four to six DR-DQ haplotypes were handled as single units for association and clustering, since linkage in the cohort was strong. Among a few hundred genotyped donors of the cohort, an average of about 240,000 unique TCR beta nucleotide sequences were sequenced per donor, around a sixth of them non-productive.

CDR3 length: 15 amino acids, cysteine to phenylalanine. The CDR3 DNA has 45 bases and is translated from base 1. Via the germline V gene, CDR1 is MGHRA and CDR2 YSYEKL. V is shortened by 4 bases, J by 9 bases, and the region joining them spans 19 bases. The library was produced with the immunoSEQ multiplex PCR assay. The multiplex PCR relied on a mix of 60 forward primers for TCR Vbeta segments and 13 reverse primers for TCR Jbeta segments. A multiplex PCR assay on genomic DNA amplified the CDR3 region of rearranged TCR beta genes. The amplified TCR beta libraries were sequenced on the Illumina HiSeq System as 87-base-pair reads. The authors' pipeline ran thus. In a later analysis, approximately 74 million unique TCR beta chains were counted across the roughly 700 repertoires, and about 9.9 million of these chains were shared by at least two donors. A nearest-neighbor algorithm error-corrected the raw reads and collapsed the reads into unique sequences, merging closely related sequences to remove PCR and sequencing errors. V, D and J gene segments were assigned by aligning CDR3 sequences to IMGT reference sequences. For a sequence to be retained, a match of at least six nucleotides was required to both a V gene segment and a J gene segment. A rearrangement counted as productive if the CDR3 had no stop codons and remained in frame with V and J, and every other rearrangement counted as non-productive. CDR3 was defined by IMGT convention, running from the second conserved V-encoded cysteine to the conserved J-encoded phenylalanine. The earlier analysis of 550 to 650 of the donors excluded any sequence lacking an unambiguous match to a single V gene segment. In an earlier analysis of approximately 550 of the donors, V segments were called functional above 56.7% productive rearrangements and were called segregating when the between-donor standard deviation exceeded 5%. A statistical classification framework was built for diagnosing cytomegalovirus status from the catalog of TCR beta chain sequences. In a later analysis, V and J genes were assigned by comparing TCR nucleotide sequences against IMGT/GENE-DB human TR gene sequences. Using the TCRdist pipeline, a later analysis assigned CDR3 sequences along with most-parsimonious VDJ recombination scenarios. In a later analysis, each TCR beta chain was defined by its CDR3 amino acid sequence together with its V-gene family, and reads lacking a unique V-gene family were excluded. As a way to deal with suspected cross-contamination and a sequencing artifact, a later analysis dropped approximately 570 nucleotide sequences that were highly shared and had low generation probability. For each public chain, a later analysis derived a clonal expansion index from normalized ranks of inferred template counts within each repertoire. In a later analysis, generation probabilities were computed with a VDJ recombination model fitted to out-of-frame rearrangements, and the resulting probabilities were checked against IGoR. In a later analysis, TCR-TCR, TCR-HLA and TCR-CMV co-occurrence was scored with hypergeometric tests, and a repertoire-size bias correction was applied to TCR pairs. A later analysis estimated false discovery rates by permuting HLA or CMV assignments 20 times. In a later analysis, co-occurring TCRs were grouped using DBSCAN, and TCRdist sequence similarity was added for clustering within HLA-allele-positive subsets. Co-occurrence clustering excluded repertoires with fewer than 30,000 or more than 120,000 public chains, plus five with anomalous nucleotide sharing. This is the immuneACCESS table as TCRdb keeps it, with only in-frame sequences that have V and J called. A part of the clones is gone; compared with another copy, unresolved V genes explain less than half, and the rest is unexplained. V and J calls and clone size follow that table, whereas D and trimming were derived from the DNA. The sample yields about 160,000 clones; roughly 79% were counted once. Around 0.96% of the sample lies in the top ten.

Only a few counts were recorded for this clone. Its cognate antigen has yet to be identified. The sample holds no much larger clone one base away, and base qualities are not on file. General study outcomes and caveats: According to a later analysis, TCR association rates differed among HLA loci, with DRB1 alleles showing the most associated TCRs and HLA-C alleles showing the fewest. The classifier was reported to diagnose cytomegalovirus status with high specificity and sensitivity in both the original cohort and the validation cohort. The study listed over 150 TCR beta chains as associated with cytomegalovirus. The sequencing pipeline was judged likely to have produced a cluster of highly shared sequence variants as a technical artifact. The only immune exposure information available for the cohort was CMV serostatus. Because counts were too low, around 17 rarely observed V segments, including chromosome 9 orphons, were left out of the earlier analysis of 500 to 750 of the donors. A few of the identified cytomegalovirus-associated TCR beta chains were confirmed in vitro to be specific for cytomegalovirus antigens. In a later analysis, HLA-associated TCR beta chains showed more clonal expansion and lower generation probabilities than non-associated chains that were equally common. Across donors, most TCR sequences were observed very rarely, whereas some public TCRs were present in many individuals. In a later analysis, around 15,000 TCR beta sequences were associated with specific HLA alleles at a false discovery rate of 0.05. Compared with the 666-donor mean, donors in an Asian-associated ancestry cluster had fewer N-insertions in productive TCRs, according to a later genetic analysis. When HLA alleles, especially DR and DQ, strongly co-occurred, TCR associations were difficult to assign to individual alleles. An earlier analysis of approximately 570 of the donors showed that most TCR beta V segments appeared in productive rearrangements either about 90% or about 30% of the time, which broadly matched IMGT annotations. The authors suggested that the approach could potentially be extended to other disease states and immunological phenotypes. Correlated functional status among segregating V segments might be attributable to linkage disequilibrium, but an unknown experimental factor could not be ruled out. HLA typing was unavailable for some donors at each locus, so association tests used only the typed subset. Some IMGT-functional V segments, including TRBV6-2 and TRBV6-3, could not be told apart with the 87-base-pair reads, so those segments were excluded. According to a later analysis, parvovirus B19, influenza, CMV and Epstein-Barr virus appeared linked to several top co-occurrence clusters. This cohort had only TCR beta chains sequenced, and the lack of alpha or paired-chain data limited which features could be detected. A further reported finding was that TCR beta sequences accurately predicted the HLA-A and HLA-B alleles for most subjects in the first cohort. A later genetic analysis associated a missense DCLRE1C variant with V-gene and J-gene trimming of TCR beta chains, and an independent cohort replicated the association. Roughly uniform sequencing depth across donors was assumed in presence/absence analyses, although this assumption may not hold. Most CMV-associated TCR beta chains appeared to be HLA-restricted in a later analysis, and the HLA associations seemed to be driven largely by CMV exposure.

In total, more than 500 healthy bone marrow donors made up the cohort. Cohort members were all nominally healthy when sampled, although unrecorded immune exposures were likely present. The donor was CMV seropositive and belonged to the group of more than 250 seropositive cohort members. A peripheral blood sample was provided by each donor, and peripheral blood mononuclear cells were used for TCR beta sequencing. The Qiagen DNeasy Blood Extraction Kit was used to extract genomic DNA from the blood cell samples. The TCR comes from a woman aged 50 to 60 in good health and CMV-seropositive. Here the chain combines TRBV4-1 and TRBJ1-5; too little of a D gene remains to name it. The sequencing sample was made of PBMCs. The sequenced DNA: TGCGCCAGCAGCCCTTCGGTCCGTGGCGGCCTGCCCCAGCATTTT. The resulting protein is CASSPSVRGGLPQHF.